The 6 T cell receptor beta chains below all came from one sample that was sequenced in a study of CD8 T cells in ankylosing spondylitis. TCRdb passed the 5' RACE reads through MiXCR, listing each CDR3 protein once. Of about 240,000 distinct CDR3 sequences listed, roughly a tenth are singletons. The sequenced sample was blood, either unsorted or a sorted T cell fraction (not recorded which). Receptors originate from a male donor with ankylosing spondylitis or in good health (not recorded which).

This clonotype was observed a few times. The chain has TRBV19 and TRBJ2-7, with D possibly being TRBD2 (6 bases). The CDR3 extends over 14 amino acids. Per germline, CDR1 LNHDA and CDR2 SQIVND (reference sequence). The V and J ends lost 5 bases and 3 bases respectively, with 14 bases between them. The CDR3: CASSPPGLIYEQYF. The CDR3 bases are TGTGCCAGTAGTCCTCCGGGACTGATCTACGAGCAGTACTTC.

This clonotype was seen at least ten times. The rearrangement links TRBV5-1 to TRBJ2-5; D might be TRBD1 (8 bases). Trimming shortened V by 4 bases and J by 3 bases, and 13 bases separated the two germline ends. This CDR3 is 14 amino acids long. The germline CDR1 and CDR2 sequences are SGHRS and YFSETQ. CDR3 in DNA: TGCGCCAGCAGCAGAACAGGGGGGGAAGAGACCCAGTACTTC. Translated: CASSRTGGEETQYF.

This chain links TRBV4-2 with TRBJ1-2; D uncertain. V gave up 0 bases and J gave up 6 bases, with 11 bases separating them. Germline V gives CDR1 LGHNA, CDR2 YNFKEQ. The length of the CDR3 is 14 residues. CDR3 DNA sequence: TGTGCCAGCAGCCAAGAACGGATCCGAGATGGCTACACCTTC. This sequence encodes CASSQERIRDGYTF.

This clonotype appeared many times. The chain recombines TRBV4-1 with TRBJ2-3; D may be TRBD2 (5 bases). Trimming stripped 0 bases from V and 2 bases from J, with 12 bases between. This CDR3 contains 16 residues. Germline values: CDR1 MGHRA, CDR2 YSYEKL. CDR3 DNA: TGCGCCAGCAGCCAAGATCGGGATCCTTTCACAGATACGCAGTATTTT. Translated, it gives CASSQDRDPFTDTQYF.

The sample holds many counts of this clonotype. The CDR3 loop reads CASSHRGMRYNEQFF. In DNA, the CDR3 is TGTGCCAGCAGCCACAGGGGGATGCGCTACAATGAGCAGTTCTTC. The J gene is TRBJ2-1, the V gene TRBV25-1, with 8 bases fitting TRBD1. There are 15 residues in the CDR3. CDR1 is MGHDK and CDR2 is SYGVNS in the germline V gene. The V segment lost 6 bases and the J segment 3 bases; nucleotides outside the gene matches: 7. The full variable domain, rest sourced from reference TRBV25-1 and TRBJ2-1, is EADIYQTPRYLVIGTGKKITLECSQTMGHDKMYWYQQDPGMELHLIHYSYGVNSTEKGDLSSESTVSRIRTEHFPLTLESARPSHTSQYLCASSHRGMRYNEQFFGPGTRLTVL.

This clonotype was found a few times. The chain recombines TRBV5-5 with TRBJ2-3, with 9 bases that match TRBD2. The CDR3 covers 17 residues. CDR1 SGHKS and CDR2 YYEKEE come from the germline V gene (reference sequence). V was clipped by 6 bases and J by 5 bases; unmatched bases: 16. CDR3: CASKRYDAGGFRDTQYF. The CDR3, as DNA: TGTGCCAGCAAGCGATACGATGCGGGAGGGTTCAGAGATACGCAGTATTTT.